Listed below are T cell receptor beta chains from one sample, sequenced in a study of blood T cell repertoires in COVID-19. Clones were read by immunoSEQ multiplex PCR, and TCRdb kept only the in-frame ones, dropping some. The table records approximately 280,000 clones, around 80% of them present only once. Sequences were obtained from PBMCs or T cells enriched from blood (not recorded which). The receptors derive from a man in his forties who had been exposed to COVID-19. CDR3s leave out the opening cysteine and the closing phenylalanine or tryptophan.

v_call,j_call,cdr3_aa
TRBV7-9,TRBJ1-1,ASSLGHINTEAF
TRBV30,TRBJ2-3,AWSVRQTDTQY
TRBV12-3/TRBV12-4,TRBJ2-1,ASGGARANEQF
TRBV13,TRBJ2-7,ASNRFGQGGYEQY
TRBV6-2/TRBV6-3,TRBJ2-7,ASSQLNRVHYEQY
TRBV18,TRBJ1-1,ASSPQQGEAF
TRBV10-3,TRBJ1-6,AISEWKGALGEGSYNSPLH
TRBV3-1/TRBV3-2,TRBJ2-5,ASSPSPLASQETQY
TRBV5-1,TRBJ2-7,ASSSTGPSSYEQY
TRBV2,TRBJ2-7,ASRTSGYEQY
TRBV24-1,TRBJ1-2,ATSDRDRNGGYT
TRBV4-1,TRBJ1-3,ASSQDQNSGNTIY
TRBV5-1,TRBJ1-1,ASSLAGDSREAF
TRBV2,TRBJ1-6,ASSLDSPLH
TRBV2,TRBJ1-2,ASLSWGASGYT
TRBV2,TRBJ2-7,ASRLDGISYEQY
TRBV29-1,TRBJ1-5,SVAFARGPNQPQH
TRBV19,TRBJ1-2,ASSIPTGENYGYT
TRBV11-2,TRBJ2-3,ASSLGQGTDTQY
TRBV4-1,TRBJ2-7,ASSQDLVGLAGGAEQY
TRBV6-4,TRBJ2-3,ASSDSGTGITDTQY
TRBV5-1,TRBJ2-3,ASSRASGSTDTQY
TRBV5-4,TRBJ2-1,ASSFTSGLGNEQF
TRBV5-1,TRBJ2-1,ASGLRRESGEQF
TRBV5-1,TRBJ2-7,ASSLARDYEQY
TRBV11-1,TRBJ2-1,ASSLAGGQGNNEQF
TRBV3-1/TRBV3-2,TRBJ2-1,ASSHGQGASEQF
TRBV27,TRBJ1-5,ASSLEGGQPQH
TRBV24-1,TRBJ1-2,ATSDPGQGAYGYT
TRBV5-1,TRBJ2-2,ASSLDLEGARRELF
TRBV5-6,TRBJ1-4,ASSWDRGGEKLF
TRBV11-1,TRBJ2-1,ASSPGLVVNEQF
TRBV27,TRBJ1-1,ASRIAFSQGPEAF
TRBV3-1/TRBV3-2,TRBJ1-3,ASTLRSSGNTIY
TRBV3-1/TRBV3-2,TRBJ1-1,ASSPKGFWPEAF
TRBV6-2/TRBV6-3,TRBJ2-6,ASSPGGSGANVLT
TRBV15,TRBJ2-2,ATSRDLRRAGELF
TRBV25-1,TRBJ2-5,ASSEPVAGLQETQY
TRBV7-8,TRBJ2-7,ASSLGLAGGGRSHEQY
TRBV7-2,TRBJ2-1,ASSLAPSGAYNEQF
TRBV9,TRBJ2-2,ASSVLAGIGELF
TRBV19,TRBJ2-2,ASSNQGIYTGELF
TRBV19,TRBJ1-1,ASSMTGSEAF
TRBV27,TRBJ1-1,ASSPQVTREAF
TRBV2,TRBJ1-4,ASSQTSGTGLSF